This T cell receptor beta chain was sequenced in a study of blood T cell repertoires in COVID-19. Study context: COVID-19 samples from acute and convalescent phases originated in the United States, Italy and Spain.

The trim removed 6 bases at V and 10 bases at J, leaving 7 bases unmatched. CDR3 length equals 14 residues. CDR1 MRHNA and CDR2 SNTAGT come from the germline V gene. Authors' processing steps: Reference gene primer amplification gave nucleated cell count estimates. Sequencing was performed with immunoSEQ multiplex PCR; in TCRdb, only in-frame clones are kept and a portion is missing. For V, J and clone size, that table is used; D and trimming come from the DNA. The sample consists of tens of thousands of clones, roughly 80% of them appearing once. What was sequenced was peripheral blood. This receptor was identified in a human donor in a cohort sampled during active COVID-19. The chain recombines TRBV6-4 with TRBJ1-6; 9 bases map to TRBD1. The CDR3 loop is CASSEGQGGSPLHF. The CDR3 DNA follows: TGTGCCAGCAGCGAGGGACAGGGTGGCTCACCCCTCCACTTT.